This T cell receptor (beta chain) was profiled in a study of blood T cells in healthy people across ages. Study as a whole: Template switching recovered approximately one barcoded beta molecule for every two T cells.

This clonotype was counted between two and nine times. Its specificity is not known. Then a second PCR, running roughly 7 to 11 cycles, was carried out with a sample-barcoded 5' primer and a J-beta primer mix. A single record per CDR3 protein comes from TCRdb applying MiXCR to the 5' RACE reads. This table has about 560,000 distinct CDR3 sequences, about 28% appearing once. The people who gave samples were healthy Caucasians from Russia, aged roughly 6 to 100. Broader study findings: No conclusive comparison of naive versus antigen-experienced cells was possible with unsorted PBMCs.

The same specimen was also included in a second study, on T cells of mothers and their children. This second report adds: Overlap ran slightly, non-significantly higher for related than unrelated mother-child pairs.

This sequence originates from a boy younger than 10 in good health. Source material: blood.

The CDR3 spells CASTAHVTEAFF. Written as DNA, the CDR3 is TGTGCCAGCACCGCTCACGTCACTGAAGCTTTCTTT. The chain combines TRBV5-5 with TRBJ1-1, with D unclear. CDR1 and CDR2 (germline): SGHKS, YYEKEE (reference sequence). The CDR3 loop spans 12 amino acids. The germline V and J ends were trimmed by 6 bases and 4 bases, with 10 bases remaining between them.